The 7 T cell receptor beta chains reported below all come from one sample, sequenced in a study of cytomegalovirus exposure and HLA in healthy donors. PCR amplification relied on 60 Vbeta primers (plus 13 Jbeta primers). Profiling relied on immunoSEQ multiplex PCR, and the TCRdb table lists in-frame clones only, not all of them. The sample lists around 140,000 clones, 80% occurring once. Material: PBMCs. The receptors stem from a man aged 40-55 years in good health and CMV-seronegative.

This clone was observed once. This chain connects TRBV29-1 to TRBJ1-2; 8 bases fit TRBD1. The J segment lost 4 bases and the V segment lost 6 bases, leaving 16 bases of the junction unmatched. In germline, CDR1 is SQVTM, CDR2 ANQGSEA. The CDR3 loop spans 16 amino acids. The CDR3 DNA reads as TGCAGCGTCGAAAGCCCCCGACAGGGGAGTGGCTATGGCTACACCTTC. It encodes CSVESPRQGSGYGYTF.

The V and J genes are TRBV6-5 and TRBJ2-3; maybe TRBD2 (5 bases). The germline gives CDR1 MNHEY, CDR2 SVGAGI. This CDR3 contains 13 residues. V gave up 6 bases and J gave up 8 bases, with 15 bases separating them. CDR3 bases: TGTGCCAGCAGCCCCGACTCCGGAGGTACGCAGTATTTT. Its translation: CASSPDSGGTQYF.

The table lists this clone with a few counts. The rearrangement links TRBV6-5 to TRBJ2-1, with TRBD2 identical over 11 bases. The V and J ends lost 4 bases and 4 bases, in that order; junction bases with no gene match: 3. The germline V gene has CDR1 MNHEY and CDR2 SVGAGI. This CDR3 is 15 amino acids long. This CDR3 is CASSSTSGKYNEQFF. The CDR3 DNA reads TGTGCCAGCAGTTCGACTAGCGGGAAATACAATGAGCAGTTCTTC.

The chain couples TRBV30 to TRBJ1-5; D gene ambiguous. V lost 5 bases and J 4 bases, leaving 15 bases between the germline ends. Germline V lookup: CDR1 GTSNPN, CDR2 SVGIG (reference sequence). The CDR3 extends over 14 amino acids. In nucleotides, the CDR3 is TGTGCCTGGGCGCCGGGAGCTATTAATCAGCCCCAGCATTTT. Encoded protein: CAWAPGAINQPQHF. The variable domain in full, completed from reference TRBV30 and TRBJ1-5, reads SQTIHQWPATLVQPVGSPLSLECTVEGTSNPNLYWYRQAAGRGLQLLFYSVGIGQISSEVPQNLSASRPQDRQFILSSKKLLLSDSGFYLCAWAPGAINQPQHFGDGTRLSIL.

This rearrangement joins TRBV2 to TRBJ2-1; no clear D gene. Germline V gene lookup returns CDR1 SNHLY and CDR2 FYNNEI. The V end was cut by 7 bases, the J end by 3 bases, with 16 bases between. The CDR3 sequence is 15 residues long. The CDR3 region is CASIKDSTYYNEQFF. Here the CDR3 DNA reads TGTGCCAGCATTAAAGACTCCACTTACTACAATGAGCAGTTCTTC.

The J gene is TRBJ2-7, the V gene TRBV5-4; 8 nucleotides align to TRBD1. Looked up from germline, CDR1 is SGHNT and CDR2 is YYREEE (reference sequence). Trimming took 0 bases from V and 10 from J; bases not matched to a gene: 6. The CDR3 consists of 13 residues. The CDR3 here is CASSLAPDRDQYF. The CDR3 nucleotides read TGTGCCAGCAGCTTGGCCCCGGACAGGGATCAGTACTTC.

The chain recombines TRBV19 with TRBJ2-2; D is ambiguous. Germline CDR1 LNHDA, CDR2 SQIVND (reference sequence). The length of the CDR3 is 16 residues. V gave up 4 bases and J gave up 0 bases, with 12 bases separating them. Here the CDR3 reads CASSKNRPTNTGELFF. The CDR3 bases are TGTGCCAGTAGTAAGAACAGACCAACGAACACCGGGGAGCTGTTTTTT.